The source of this TCR beta chain is a study of shared clonotypes between healthy human individuals. Study-level information: A couple of women and three men aged 18 to 49 served as donors.

The J segment lost 1 base and the V segment lost 4 bases, leaving 3 bases of the junction unmatched. Germline V gene lookup returns CDR1 SGHNT and CDR2 YYREEE (reference sequence). The CDR3 is 14 residues long. Regarding the study as a whole: Deeper or shallower sequencing was expected to change how clonotypes are shared among donors.

Repertoires were generated with immunoSEQ multiplex PCR, while TCRdb's copy carries only in-frame clones and drops some. Among millions of clones listed, around 94% were seen once. Remarks on this clone: Its cognate antigen is unknown.

The source of this sequence is a man between 18 and 29 years old in good health. The genes are TRBV5-4 and TRBJ2-5; TRBD2 agrees at 8 bases. The sample consisted of naive CD4+ T cells sorted from blood. The subset was: CD45RA+ positively selected. The DNA of the CDR3 is TGTGCCAGCAGCACGGGGGGGCTCCAAGAGACCCAGTACTTC. The encoded protein is CASSTGGLQETQYF.